Shown below are 14 T cell receptor beta chains from a single sample sequenced in a study of blood T cell repertoires in COVID-19. Assay used: immunoSEQ multiplex PCR; TCRdb lists only in-frame clones, some missing. The sample includes around 220,000 clones, around 90% of them seen just once. Sequenced input: PBMCs or T cells enriched from blood (not recorded which). The receptors were gathered from a woman under 30 who had recovered from COVID-19.

This chain uses TRBV10-3 with TRBJ2-5; D possibly corresponds to TRBD2 (6 bases). Between the trimmed V and J ends, which lost 4 bases and 5 bases, there was a span of 17 bases. The CDR3 runs to 15 residues. The germline gives CDR1 ENHRY, CDR2 SYGVKD. The CDR3 loop reads CAISGKEGSWETQYF. Written as DNA, the CDR3 is TGTGCCATCAGTGGAAAGGAGGGGTCTTGGGAGACCCAGTACTTC.

The rearrangement joins TRBV19 to TRBJ1-1, with D possibly TRBD1 on 5 matching bases. Germline assignment: CDR1 LNHDA and CDR2 SQIVND (reference sequence). The CDR3 sequence is 16 residues long. Trimming shortened V by 5 bases and J by 0 bases, and 16 bases separated the two germline ends. Here the CDR3 reads CASSLGEWGVNTEAFF. CDR3 DNA sequence: TGTGCCAGTAGTCTCGGTGAATGGGGGGTGAACACTGAAGCTTTCTTT.

The chain joins TRBV3-1 (or the pseudogene TRBV3-2) to TRBJ1-3; D gene uncertain. The germline V and J ends were trimmed by 0 bases and 0 bases, with 6 bases remaining between them. The CDR3 sequence is 15 residues long. Per germline, CDR1 LGHDT and CDR2 YNNKEL (reference sequence). CDR3 region: CASSQDSNSGNTIYF. CDR3 DNA: TGTGCCAGCAGCCAAGATAGTAACTCTGGAAACACCATATATTTT.

For this clone: The junction does not match germline at one end; this may be a read error. CDR3 region: CASSLAGAPQETQYF. The CDR3 DNA is TGTGCCAGCAGCCTAGCGGGGGCCCCACAAGAGACCCAGTACTTC. The J gene is TRBJ2-5, the V gene TRBV7-2; 10 positions agree with TRBD2. The CDR3 consists of 15 residues. Germline-derived CDR1 and CDR2 are SGHTA and FQGNSA.

This clone was seen a few times. Written as DNA, the CDR3 is TGTGCCAGCAGCCGTATAAGCTACACCGGGGAGCTGTTTTTT. This codes for CASSRISYTGELFF. The chain couples TRBV3-1 (or the pseudogene TRBV3-2) to TRBJ2-2; no reliable D call. The germline V gene encodes CDR1 LGHDT and CDR2 YNNKEL (reference sequence). There are 14 residues in the CDR3. The ends were cut back, 4 bases at V and 3 bases at J, with 9 bases in the middle.

There are a few counts of this clone. V gene TRBV12-5 combines with J gene TRBJ1-5; D possibly corresponds to TRBD1 (6 bases). The CDR3 extends over 13 amino acids. V was pared by 3 bases and J by 5 bases, with 8 bases between. CDR1 and CDR2 (germline): LGHNT, FRNRAP. The CDR3 DNA is TGTGCTAGTGGTTTCCCAGGGGATCAGCCCCAGCATTTT. Translation gives CASGFPGDQPQHF.

The chain joins TRBV23-1 to TRBJ1-2, with D possibly TRBD1 on 6 matching bases. TRBV23-1 is an open reading frame whose function is uncertain. V dropped 6 bases and J dropped 6 bases, with 17 bases sitting between them. This CDR3 is 14 amino acids long. The CDR3 DNA reads TGCGCCAGCAGCGGACAGCCCCCTAAGGATGGCTACACCTTC. As protein: CASSGQPPKDGYTF.

This chain connects TRBV7-8 to TRBJ2-5; TRBD2 matches 8 bases. CDR1 and CDR2 from the germline V gene are SGHVS and FQNEAQ. V shed 8 bases, J shed 7 bases, and the junction held 15 bases outside the gene matches. CDR3 length: 15 residues. CDR3 coding DNA: TGTGCCAGCGGTCGGAGACTAGCGAAGTCTGGGACCCAGTACTTC. The encoded protein is CASGRRLAKSGTQYF.

The rearrangement links TRBV6-2 or TRBV6-3 to TRBJ2-7, with 9 bases matching TRBD1. J lost 6 bases, V lost 2 bases, and 11 bases had no gene match. Germline V gene data show CDR1 as MNHEY and CDR2 as SVGEGT. This CDR3 has 16 amino acids. In DNA form, the CDR3 reads TGTGCCAGCAGTTACGCACCGGGACAGGGCCTTTTCGAGCAGTACTTC. Translation gives CASSYAPGQGLFEQYF.

Details on this clone: At one of its ends the junction is not consistent with the germline gene, which may arise from a read error. The chain couples TRBV2 to TRBJ1-2; D remains ambiguous. In germline, CDR1 is SNHLY, CDR2 FYNNEI. The CDR3 runs to 12 residues. The CDR3 reads CASRDMNYGYTF. The CDR3 coding sequence is TGTGCCAGCCGTGACATGAACTATGGCTACACCTTC.

This chain connects TRBV9 to TRBJ2-7; 7 nucleotides agree with TRBD2. Germline trimming cut 8 bases from V and 5 bases from J; bases unmatched to any gene: 10. The germline V gene encodes CDR1 SGDLS and CDR2 YYNGEE. This CDR3 is 13 amino acids long. In nucleotides, the CDR3 is TGTGCCAGATTAGCGGGCTGGGGCCACGAGCAGTACTTC. Protein product: CARLAGWGHEQYF. The whole variable domain, remainder taken from reference TRBV9 and TRBJ2-7, is DSGVTQTPKHLITATGQRVTLRCSPRSGDLSVYWYQQSLDQGLQFLIQYYNGEERAKGNILERFSAQQFPDLHSELNLSSLELGDSALYFCARLAGWGHEQYFGPGTRLTVT.

The chain employs TRBV4-3 and TRBJ1-2; 8 bases align to TRBD1. Looked up from germline, CDR1 is LGHNA and CDR2 is YSLEER. The V segment lost 1 base and the J segment 4 bases; nucleotides outside the gene matches: 5. The length of the CDR3 is 15 residues. CDR3 nucleotide sequence: TGCGCCAGCAGCCAAGTACAGGGACAGGCCTATGGCTACACCTTC. Encoded protein: CASSQVQGQAYGYTF.

This chain joins TRBV18 and TRBJ1-5, with D maybe TRBD1 (5 bases). The CDR3 totals 14 residues. The V and J ends lost 1 base and 3 bases respectively, with 7 bases between them. CDR1 is KGHSH, CDR2 LQKENI, per germline. CDR3 sequence reads: CASSPQGINQPQHF. As DNA, the CDR3 is TGTGCCAGCTCACCACAGGGGATCAATCAGCCCCAGCATTTT.

The rearrangement joins TRBV29-1 to TRBJ2-7; 9 bases are shared with TRBD1. Trimming took 1 base from V and 1 from J; bases not matched to a gene: 2. This CDR3 has 14 residues. The germline CDR1 and CDR2 sequences are SQVTM and ANQGSEA. The DNA for the CDR3 is TGCAGCGTTGAAGGGACAGGGGTATCCTACGAGCAGTACTTC. Its translation: CSVEGTGVSYEQYF.